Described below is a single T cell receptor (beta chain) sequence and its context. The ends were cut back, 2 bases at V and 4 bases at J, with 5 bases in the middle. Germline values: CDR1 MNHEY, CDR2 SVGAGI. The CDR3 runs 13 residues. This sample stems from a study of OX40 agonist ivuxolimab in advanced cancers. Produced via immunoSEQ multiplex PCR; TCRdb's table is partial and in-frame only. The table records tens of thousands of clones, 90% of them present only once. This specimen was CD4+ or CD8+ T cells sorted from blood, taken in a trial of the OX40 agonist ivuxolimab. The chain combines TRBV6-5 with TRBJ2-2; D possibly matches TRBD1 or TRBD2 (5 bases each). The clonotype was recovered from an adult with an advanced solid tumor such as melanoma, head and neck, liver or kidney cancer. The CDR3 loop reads CASSYGGTGELFF. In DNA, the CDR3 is TGTGCCAGCAGTTACGGGGGCACCGGGGAGCTGTTTTTT.